One and the same sample provided the 16 T cell receptor beta chains below, sequenced in a study of shared clonotypes between healthy human individuals. Assay: immunoSEQ multiplex PCR; the TCRdb copy retains only in-frame clones and omits some. The sample holds a few hundred thousand clones, 60% to 80% seen once. Sequences were obtained from memory CD4+ T cells sorted from blood. Subset meaning: CD45RA-negative fraction. The receptors come from a young man in good health.

The rearrangement links TRBV30 to TRBJ2-7, with a possible D match to TRBD2 (6 bases). CDR3 length: 11 residues. Trimming shortened V by 6 bases and J by 3 bases, and 9 bases separated the two germline ends. The germline CDR1 and CDR2 sequences are GTSNPN and SVGIG (reference sequence). Written as DNA, the CDR3 is TGTGCCTGCAAGACTAGCTACGAGCAGTACTTC. Encoded protein: CACKTSYEQYF.

This clone appeared a single time. The chain has TRBV7-2 and TRBJ2-7, with D perhaps matching TRBD2 (6 bases). The CDR3 length is 13 residues. CDR1 and CDR2 from the germline V gene are SGHTA and FQGNSA. Trimming took off 1 base at V and 4 bases at J, with 8 bases between the two ends. The CDR3 nucleotides are TGTGCCAGCAGCTTAGAGGAGGGATACGAGCAGTACTTC. Translating gives CASSLEEGYEQYF.

V and J are TRBV4-2 and TRBJ2-5; maybe TRBD1 (6 bases). Trimming took 3 bases from V and 4 from J, leaving 9 bases between them. The germline gives CDR1 LGHNA, CDR2 YNFKEQ. The CDR3 contains 13 residues. For the CDR3, the DNA is TGTGCCAGCAGCCAGCCAGGGGCAGAGACCCAGTACTTC. Protein sequence: CASSQPGAETQYF.

The rearrangement joins TRBV7-9 to TRBJ2-3; TRBD1 or TRBD2 may be the D gene (5 bases each). V was pared by 3 bases and J by 2 bases, with 15 bases between. CDR1 and CDR2 (germline): SEHNR, FQNEAQ (reference sequence). The CDR3 length is 16 residues. The DNA of the CDR3 is TGTGCCAGCAGCTTCGGGACGGCCCGTTTCACAGATACGCAGTATTTT. Its translation: CASSFGTARFTDTQYF.

This rearrangement joins TRBV18 to TRBJ1-2; the match to TRBD1 covers 7 bases. The ends lost 1 base at V and 5 bases at J; junction bases unmatched: 4. CDR3 size: 14 residues. Germline CDR1 and CDR2: KGHSH and LQKENI. The chain's CDR3 is CASSPLPGQYGYTF. The DNA for the CDR3 is TGTGCCAGCTCACCACTCCCGGGACAGTATGGCTACACCTTC.

The rearrangement joins TRBV19 to TRBJ2-1; 7 nucleotides align to TRBD2. This CDR3 spans 17 amino acids. Losses at the gene ends were 7 bases for V and 1 base for J; bases not matched to a gene: 13. CDR1 and CDR2 from the germline V gene are LNHDA and SQIVND (reference sequence). In DNA form, the CDR3 reads TGTGCCAGTACCTCCCCTGGGAGGGGTGGGTCCTACAATGAGCAGTTCTTC. Translated, it gives CASTSPGRGGSYNEQFF.

The gene calls are TRBV5-1 and TRBJ2-6; 10 nucleotides line up with TRBD1. This CDR3 has 17 amino acids. Germline lookup yields CDR1 SGHRS and CDR2 YFSETQ. V shed 6 bases and J 0 bases; nucleotides not matched to a gene: 6. CDR3 sequence reads: CASTRDRGSSGANVLTF. DNA for the CDR3: TGCGCCAGCACTCGGGACAGGGGAAGCTCTGGGGCCAACGTCCTGACTTTC.

The V gene is TRBV2, the J gene TRBJ2-1; no firm D call. The CDR3 covers 13 residues. Germline CDR1 is SNHLY and CDR2 is FYNNEI. Trimming stripped 4 bases from V and 4 bases from J, with 8 bases between. CDR3 residues: CASSVGAYNEQFF. CDR3 DNA: TGTGCCAGCAGTGTAGGAGCTTACAATGAGCAGTTCTTC.

The rearrangement uses TRBV19 and TRBJ2-3, with D maybe TRBD2 (6 bases). Germline V gives CDR1 LNHDA, CDR2 SQIVND (reference sequence). This CDR3 contains 14 residues. V was cut by 1 base and J by 9 bases, with 14 bases left in between. The CDR3 here is CASSIGAGFRTQYF. For the CDR3, the DNA is TGTGCCAGTAGTATAGGCGCGGGATTCCGAACGCAGTATTTT. Full variable domain (outside the CDR3, taken from reference TRBV19 and TRBJ2-3): DGGITQSPKYLFRKEGQNVTLSCEQNLNHDAMYWYRQDPGQGLRLIYYSQIVNDFQKGDIAEGYSVSREKKESFPLTVTSAQKNPTAFYLCASSIGAGFRTQYFGPGTRLTVL.

The chain links TRBV15 to TRBJ2-1; 8 positions agree with TRBD2. Germline V gene data show CDR1 as LNHNV and CDR2 as YYDKDF (reference sequence). This CDR3 has 16 amino acids. J lost 2 bases, V lost 3 bases, and 6 bases had no gene match. CDR3 sequence reads: CATSRPGGGAYNEQFF. Here the CDR3 DNA reads TGTGCCACCAGCAGGCCGGGGGGGGGCGCCTACAATGAGCAGTTCTTC.

V and J are TRBV20-1 and TRBJ2-7, with unresolved D. The CDR3 is 10 residues long. The germline V and J ends were trimmed by 5 bases and 0 bases, with 2 bases remaining between them. Germline values: CDR1 DFQATT, CDR2 SNEGSKA (reference sequence). The CDR3 region is CSAASYEQYF. The DNA of the CDR3 is TGCAGTGCTGCCTCCTACGAGCAGTACTTC.

This chain connects TRBV6-5 to TRBJ2-5, with no clear D. The CDR3 spans 16 residues. V was clipped by 0 bases and J by 4 bases, with 15 bases between them. Per the germline V gene, CDR1 is MNHEY and CDR2 is SVGAGI. CDR3 residues: CASSYSRFSLPETQYF. As DNA, the CDR3 is TGTGCCAGCAGTTACTCTCGGTTCAGTCTTCCAGAGACCCAGTACTTC.

This chain joins TRBV19 and TRBJ2-5, with unresolved D. This CDR3 region has 13 residues. V was trimmed by 8 bases and J by 0 bases, leaving 10 bases between them. Germline V gene data show CDR1 as LNHDA and CDR2 as SQIVND (reference sequence). CDR3 residues: CASSQQDQETQYF. The CDR3 DNA is TGTGCCAGTTCTCAGCAAGACCAAGAGACCCAGTACTTC.

V usage is TRBV7-8 and J usage is TRBJ2-1; possible D gene TRBD1, 6 bases. V was cut by 1 base and J by 1 base, with 8 bases left in between. This CDR3 is built from 15 residues. Germline-derived CDR1 and CDR2 are SGHVS and FQNEAQ. The CDR3, as DNA: TGTGCCAGCAGCTTAGTAGGGGGTTCCTACAATGAGCAGTTCTTC. Protein product: CASSLVGGSYNEQFF.

The chain combines TRBV29-1 with TRBJ2-7; 10 bases match TRBD2. Germline V gene lookup returns CDR1 SQVTM and CDR2 ANQGSEA. The junction had 9 bases not matched to a gene; V was cut back by 5 bases and J by 2 bases. The CDR3 runs 15 residues. The CDR3 region has the DNA TGCAGCGTTTCTAGCGGGAGAGACAAAACCTACGAGCAGTACTTC. Translating it yields CSVSSGRDKTYEQYF.

The chain carries TRBV2 and TRBJ2-1; 12 nucleotides align to TRBD2. Germline CDR1 reads SNHLY; CDR2 reads FYNNEI. The trim removed 7 bases at V and 3 bases at J, leaving 10 bases unmatched. The CDR3 is 17 amino acids. Written as DNA, the CDR3 is TGTGCCAGCACCCTGACTAGGACTAGCGGGATCTACAATGAGCAGTTCTTC. Amino acids: CASTLTRTSGIYNEQFF.